This TCR beta chain derives from a study of T cell changes during pregnancy in multiple sclerosis. Sequencing was performed with immunoSEQ multiplex PCR; in TCRdb, only in-frame clones are kept and a portion is missing. Counted here are some 41,000 clones, roughly 91% occurring once; the ten biggest clones make up about 9%. CDR1 and CDR2 (germline): MNHNS, SASEGT. V trimming: 1 base; J trimming: 7 bases; junction bases outside the gene matches: 11. This CDR3 spans 16 amino acids. V gene TRBV6-1 combines with J gene TRBJ1-1; 8 bases map to TRBD1. The source of this sequence is a female donor with multiple sclerosis, enrolled in a pregnancy study. Source: CD8+ T cells from peripheral blood mononuclear cells, taken in the first trimester of pregnancy. CDR3 region: CASSEDPGQVLGEAFF. CDR3 DNA: TGTGCCAGCAGTGAAGATCCGGGACAGGTTTTGGGTGAAGCTTTCTTT.